A single sample gave rise to the 2 T cell receptor beta chains below, sequenced in a study of metastatic and nonmetastatic thyroid tumors (dated by TCRdb to 2019 to 2021). Receptor amplification or capture employed PCR. The reads were generated on an Illumina HiSeq 4000. In-frame beta chains were kept once TCRdb had trimmed the public reads at Q25 with fastp and called clones with MiXCR. In this sample the table shows tens of thousands of clones, roughly a quarter of which occur a single time. The ten largest clones represent around 10% of the sample. No patient had received any treatment before thyroid surgery. Specimen: blood. The origin of the receptors is a female donor with papillary thyroid cancer or a benign thyroid nodule (not recorded which). Some clones in this sample may be carry-over from other donors' samples.

The chain is built from TRBV20-1 and TRBJ1-5, with D unclear. Trimming shortened V by 4 bases and J by 0 bases, and 13 bases separated the two germline ends. CDR1 is DFQATT and CDR2 is SNEGSKA in the germline V gene (reference sequence). The CDR3 has 15 amino acids. In DNA, the CDR3 is TGCAGTGCTATGGGTAGCTACAATAGCAATCAGCCCCAGCATTTT. Protein sequence: CSAMGSYNSNQPQHF.

This clone came up many times. Other DNA sequences from this sample encode an identical CDR3 as well. This chain connects TRBV19 to TRBJ1-5; TRBD1 aligns across 7 bases. CDR3 size: 15 residues. V shed 5 bases, J shed 9 bases, and the junction held 13 bases outside the gene matches. Germline values: CDR1 LNHDA, CDR2 SQIVND (reference sequence). The DNA of the CDR3 is TGTGCCAGTAGTGTTACAGGGGTCGGAACTGGGCCCCAGCATTTT. This encodes CASSVTGVGTGPQHF. Variable domain in full (rest from reference TRBV19 and TRBJ1-5): DGGITQSPKYLFRKEGQNVTLSCEQNLNHDAMYWYRQDPGQGLRLIYYSQIVNDFQKGDIAEGYSVSREKKESFPLTVTSAQKNPTAFYLCASSVTGVGTGPQHFGDGTRLSIL.